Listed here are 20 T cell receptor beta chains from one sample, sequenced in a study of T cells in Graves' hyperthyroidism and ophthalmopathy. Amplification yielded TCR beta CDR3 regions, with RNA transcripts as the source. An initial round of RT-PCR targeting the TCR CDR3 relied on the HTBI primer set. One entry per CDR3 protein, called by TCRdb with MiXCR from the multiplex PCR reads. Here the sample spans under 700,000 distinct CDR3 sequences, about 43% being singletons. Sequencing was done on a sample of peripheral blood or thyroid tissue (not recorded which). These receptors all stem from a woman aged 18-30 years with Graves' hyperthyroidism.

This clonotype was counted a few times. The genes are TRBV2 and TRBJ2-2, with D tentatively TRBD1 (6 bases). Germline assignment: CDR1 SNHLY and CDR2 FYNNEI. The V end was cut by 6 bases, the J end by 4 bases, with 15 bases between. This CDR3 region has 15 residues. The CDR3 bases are TGTGCCAGCAGGATACAGGGCCCGGCCACCGGGGAGCTGTTTTTT. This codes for CASRIQGPATGELFF.

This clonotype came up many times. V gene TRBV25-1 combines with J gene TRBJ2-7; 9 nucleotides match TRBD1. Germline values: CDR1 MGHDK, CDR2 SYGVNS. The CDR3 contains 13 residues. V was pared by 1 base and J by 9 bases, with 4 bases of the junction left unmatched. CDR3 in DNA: TGTGCCAGCAGTGAATGGGACAGGGAAGTGCAGTACTTC. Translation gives CASSEWDREVQYF.

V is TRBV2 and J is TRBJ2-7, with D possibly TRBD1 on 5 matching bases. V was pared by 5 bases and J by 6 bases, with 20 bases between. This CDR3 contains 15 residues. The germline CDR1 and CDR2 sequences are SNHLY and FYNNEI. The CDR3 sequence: CASSFPGQGRIEQYF. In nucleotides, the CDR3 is TGTGCCAGCAGTTTTCCCGGCCAGGGCCGGATCGAGCAGTACTTC.

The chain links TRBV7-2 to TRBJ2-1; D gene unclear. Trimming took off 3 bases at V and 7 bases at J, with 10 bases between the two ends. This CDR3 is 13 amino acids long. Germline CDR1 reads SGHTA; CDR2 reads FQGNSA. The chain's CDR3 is CASSFSKLNEQFF. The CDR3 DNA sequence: TGTGCCAGCAGCTTTTCCAAGCTGAATGAGCAGTTCTTC.

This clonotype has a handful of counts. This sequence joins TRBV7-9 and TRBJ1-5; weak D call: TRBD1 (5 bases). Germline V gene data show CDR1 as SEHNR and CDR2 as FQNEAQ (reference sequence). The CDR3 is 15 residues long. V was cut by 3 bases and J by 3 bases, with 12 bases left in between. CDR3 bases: TGTGCCAGCAGCTTGGAAACAGGACACAATCAGCCCCAGCATTTT. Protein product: CASSLETGHNQPQHF.

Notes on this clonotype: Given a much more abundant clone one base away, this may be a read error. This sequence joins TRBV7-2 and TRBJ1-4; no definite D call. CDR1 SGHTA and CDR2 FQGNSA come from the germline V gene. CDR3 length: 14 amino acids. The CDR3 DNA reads TGTGCCGGCAGGAAAGGCGATAATAATGAAAAACTGTTTTTT. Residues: CAGRKGDNNEKLFF.

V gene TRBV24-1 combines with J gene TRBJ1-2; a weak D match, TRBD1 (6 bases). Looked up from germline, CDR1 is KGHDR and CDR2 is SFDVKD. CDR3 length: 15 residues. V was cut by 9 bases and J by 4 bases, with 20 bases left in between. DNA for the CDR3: TGTGCCACCGTAGCAGGGGAGGGAGGCCGCTATGGCTACACCTTC. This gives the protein CATVAGEGGRYGYTF.

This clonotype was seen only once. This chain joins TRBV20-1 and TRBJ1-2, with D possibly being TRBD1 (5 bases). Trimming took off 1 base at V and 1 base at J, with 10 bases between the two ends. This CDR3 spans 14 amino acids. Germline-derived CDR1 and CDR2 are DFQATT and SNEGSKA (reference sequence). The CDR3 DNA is TGCAGTGCTAGAGGGATGACAGATAACTATGGCTACACCTTC. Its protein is CSARGMTDNYGYTF.

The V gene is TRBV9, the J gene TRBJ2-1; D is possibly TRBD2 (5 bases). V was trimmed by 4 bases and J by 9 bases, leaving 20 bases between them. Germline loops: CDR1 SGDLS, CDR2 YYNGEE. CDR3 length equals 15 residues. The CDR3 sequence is CASSPLGGPHGEQFF. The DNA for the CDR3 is TGTGCCAGCAGCCCCCTCGGCGGGCCCCACGGTGAGCAGTTCTTC.

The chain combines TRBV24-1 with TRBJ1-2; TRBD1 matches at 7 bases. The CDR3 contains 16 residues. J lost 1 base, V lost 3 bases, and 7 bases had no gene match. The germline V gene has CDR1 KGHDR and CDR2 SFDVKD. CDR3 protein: CATSDKYRGNNYGYTF. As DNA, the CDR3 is TGTGCCACCAGTGATAAGTACAGGGGTAATAACTATGGCTACACCTTC.

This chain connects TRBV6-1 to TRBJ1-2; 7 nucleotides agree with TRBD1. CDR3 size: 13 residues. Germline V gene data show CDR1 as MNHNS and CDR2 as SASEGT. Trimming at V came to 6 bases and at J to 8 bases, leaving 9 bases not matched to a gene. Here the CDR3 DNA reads TGTGCCAGCAGCCTCGGGGACAGAGGGGGCTACACCTTC. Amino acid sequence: CASSLGDRGGYTF.

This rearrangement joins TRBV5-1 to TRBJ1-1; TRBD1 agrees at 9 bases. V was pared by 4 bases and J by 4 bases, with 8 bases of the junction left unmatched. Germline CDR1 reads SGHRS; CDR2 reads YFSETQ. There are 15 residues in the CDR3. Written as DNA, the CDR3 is TGCGCCAGCAGCGACACAGGGGGCGGGAGCACTGAAGCTTTCTTT. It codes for CASSDTGGGSTEAFF.

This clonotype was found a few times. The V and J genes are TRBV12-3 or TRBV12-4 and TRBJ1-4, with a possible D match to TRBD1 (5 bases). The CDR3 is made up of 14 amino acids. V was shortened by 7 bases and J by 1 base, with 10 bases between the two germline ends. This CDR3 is CASTPGGTNEKLFF. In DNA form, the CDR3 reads TGTGCCAGCACCCCGGGGGGAACTAATGAAAAACTGTTTTTT.

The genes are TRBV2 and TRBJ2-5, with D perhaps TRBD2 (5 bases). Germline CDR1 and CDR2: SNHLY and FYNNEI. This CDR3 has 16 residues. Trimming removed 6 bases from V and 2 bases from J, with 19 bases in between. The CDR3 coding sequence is TGTGCCAGCAGCCAAGATGTGGGAGACTTGCAAGAGACCCAGTACTTC. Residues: CASSQDVGDLQETQYF. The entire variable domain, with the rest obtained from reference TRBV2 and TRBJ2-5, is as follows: EPEVTQTPSHQVTQMGQEVILRCVPISNHLYFYWYRQILGQKVEFLVSFYNNEISEKSEIFDDQFSVERPDGSNFTLKIRSTKLEDSAMYFCASSQDVGDLQETQYFGPGTRLLVL.

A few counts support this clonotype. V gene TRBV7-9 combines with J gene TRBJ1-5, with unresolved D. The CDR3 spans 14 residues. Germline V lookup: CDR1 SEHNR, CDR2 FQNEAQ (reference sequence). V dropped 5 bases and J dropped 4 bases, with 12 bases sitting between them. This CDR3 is CASSPLGFNQPQHF. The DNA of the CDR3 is TGTGCCAGCAGCCCTTTGGGTTTTAATCAGCCCCAGCATTTT.

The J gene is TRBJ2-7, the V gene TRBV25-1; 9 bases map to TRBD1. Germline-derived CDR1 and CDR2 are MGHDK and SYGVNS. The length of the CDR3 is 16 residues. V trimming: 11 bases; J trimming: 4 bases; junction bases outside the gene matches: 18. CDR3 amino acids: CAWSRTDRGKGYEQYF. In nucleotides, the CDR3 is TGTGCCTGGAGTCGAACGGACAGGGGTAAAGGGTACGAGCAGTACTTC.

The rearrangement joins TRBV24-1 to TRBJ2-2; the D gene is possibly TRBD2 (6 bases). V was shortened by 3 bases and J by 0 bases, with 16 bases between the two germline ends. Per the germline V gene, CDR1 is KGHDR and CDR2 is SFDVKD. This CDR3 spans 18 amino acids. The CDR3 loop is CATSDGSSERTNTGELFF. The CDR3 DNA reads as TGTGCCACCAGTGATGGGTCTAGCGAAAGAACGAACACCGGGGAGCTGTTTTTT.

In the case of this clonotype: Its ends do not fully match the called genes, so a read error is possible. In DNA form, the CDR3 reads TGCAATGCAACCGAGGACAGGGTGAACACTGAAGCTTTCTTT. It specifies CNATEDRVNTEAFF. The chain couples TRBV19 to TRBJ1-1, with 8 bases fitting TRBD1. The CDR3 has 14 residues. The germline V gene encodes CDR1 LNHDA and CDR2 SQIVND (reference sequence).

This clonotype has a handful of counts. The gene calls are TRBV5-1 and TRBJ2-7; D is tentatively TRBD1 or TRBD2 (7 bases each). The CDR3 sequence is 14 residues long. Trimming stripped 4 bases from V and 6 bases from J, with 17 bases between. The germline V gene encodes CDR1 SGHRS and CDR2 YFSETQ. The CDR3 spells CASSRDSGTFEQYF. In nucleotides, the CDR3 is TGCGCCAGCAGCCGGGACAGCGGGACCTTCGAGCAGTACTTC. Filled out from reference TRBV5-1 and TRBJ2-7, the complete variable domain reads KAGVTQTPRYLIKTRGQQVTLSCSPISGHRSVSWYQQTPGQGLQFLFEYFSETQRNKGNFPGRFSGRQFSNSRSEMNVSTLELGDSALYLCASSRDSGTFEQYFGPGTRLTVT.

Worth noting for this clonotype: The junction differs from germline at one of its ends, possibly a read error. The CDR3 sequence is CVSSPDSTYEQYF. CDR3 coding DNA: TGTGTCAGCAGCCCGGACAGTACCTACGAGCAGTACTTC. V gene TRBV7-2 combines with J gene TRBJ2-7, with D possibly matching TRBD1 (6 bases). The CDR3 contains 13 residues. CDR1 SGHTA and CDR2 FQGNSA come from the germline V gene.